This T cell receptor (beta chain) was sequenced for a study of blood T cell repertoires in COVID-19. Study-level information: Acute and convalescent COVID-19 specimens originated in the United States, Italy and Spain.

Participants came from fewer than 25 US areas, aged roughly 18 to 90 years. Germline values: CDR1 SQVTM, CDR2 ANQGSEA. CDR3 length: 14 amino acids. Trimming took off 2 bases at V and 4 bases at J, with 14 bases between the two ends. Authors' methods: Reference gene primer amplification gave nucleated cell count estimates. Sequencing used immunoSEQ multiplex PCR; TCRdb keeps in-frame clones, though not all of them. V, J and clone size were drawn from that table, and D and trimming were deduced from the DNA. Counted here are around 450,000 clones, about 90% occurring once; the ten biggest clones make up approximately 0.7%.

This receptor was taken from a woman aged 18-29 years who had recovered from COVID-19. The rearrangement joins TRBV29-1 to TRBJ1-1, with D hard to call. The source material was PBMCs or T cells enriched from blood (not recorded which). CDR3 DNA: TGCAGCGTTGAAAAGGTCCTAGAGGTCACTGAAGCTTTCTTT. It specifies CSVEKVLEVTEAFF.